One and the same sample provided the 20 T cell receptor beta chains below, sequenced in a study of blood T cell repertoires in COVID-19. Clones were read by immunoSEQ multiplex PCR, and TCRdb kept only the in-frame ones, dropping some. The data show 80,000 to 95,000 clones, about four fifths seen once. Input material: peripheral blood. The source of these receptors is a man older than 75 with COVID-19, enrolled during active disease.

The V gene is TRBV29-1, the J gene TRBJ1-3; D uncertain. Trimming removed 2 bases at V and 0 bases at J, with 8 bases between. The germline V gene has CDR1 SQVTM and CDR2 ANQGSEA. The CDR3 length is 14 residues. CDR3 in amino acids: CSVELGHSGNTIYF. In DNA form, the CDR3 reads TGCAGCGTTGAATTGGGCCACTCTGGAAACACCATATATTTT.

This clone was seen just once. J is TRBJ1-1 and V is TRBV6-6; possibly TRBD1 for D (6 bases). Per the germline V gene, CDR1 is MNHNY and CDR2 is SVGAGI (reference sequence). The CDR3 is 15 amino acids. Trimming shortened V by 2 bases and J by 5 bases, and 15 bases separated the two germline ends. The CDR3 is CASSYPKGEGTEAFF. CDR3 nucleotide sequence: TGTGCCAGCAGTTACCCCAAGGGGGAAGGGACTGAAGCTTTCTTT.

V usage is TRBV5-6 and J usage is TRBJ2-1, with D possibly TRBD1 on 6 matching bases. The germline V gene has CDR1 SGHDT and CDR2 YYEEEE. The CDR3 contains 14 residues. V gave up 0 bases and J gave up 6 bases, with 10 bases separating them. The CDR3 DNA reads TGTGCCAGCAGCTTGGGGACAGCCAGCAATGAGCAGTTCTTC. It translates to CASSLGTASNEQFF.

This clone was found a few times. The chain's CDR3 is CASSPTGGRETQYF. The CDR3 DNA sequence: TGTGCCAGCAGTCCTACAGGGGGCCGGGAGACCCAGTACTTC. The chain is built from TRBV27 and TRBJ2-5, with 9 bases fitting TRBD1. CDR1 and CDR2 (germline): MNHEY, SMNVEV (reference sequence). This CDR3 has 14 amino acids. Trimming removed 5 bases from V and 5 bases from J; junction bases left unmatched: 6.

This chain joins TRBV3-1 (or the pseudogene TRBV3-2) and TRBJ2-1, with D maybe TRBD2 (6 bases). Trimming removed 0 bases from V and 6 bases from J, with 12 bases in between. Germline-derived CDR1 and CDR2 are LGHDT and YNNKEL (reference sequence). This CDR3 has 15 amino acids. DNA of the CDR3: TGTGCCAGCAGCCAAGATCGCGGGAAGCTCAATGAGCAGTTCTTC. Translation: CASSQDRGKLNEQFF.

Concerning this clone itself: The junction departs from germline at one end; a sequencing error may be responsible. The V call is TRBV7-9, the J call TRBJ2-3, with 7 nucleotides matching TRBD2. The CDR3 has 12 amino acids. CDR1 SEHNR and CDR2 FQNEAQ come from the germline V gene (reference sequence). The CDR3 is CASSPLGLPAVF. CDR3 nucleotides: TGTGCCAGCAGCCCCCTGGGACTACCGGCGGTGTTT.

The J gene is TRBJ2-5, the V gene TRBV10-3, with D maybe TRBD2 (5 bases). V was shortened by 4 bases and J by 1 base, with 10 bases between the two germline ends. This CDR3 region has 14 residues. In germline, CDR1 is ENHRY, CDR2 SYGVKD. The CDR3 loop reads CAISGVASQETQYF. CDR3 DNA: TGTGCCATCAGTGGTGTAGCGTCCCAAGAGACCCAGTACTTC.

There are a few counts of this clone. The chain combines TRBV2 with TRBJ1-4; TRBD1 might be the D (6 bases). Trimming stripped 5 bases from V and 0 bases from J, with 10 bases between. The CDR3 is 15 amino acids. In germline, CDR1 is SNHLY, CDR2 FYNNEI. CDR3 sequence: CASSQQGATNEKLFF. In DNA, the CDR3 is TGTGCCAGCAGTCAACAGGGTGCAACTAATGAAAAACTGTTTTTT.

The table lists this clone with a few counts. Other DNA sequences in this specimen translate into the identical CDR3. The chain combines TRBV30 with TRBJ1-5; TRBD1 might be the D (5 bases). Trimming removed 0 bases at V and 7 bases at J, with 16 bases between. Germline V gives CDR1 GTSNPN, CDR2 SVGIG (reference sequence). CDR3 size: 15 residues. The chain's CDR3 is CAWSVRGGWGQPQHF. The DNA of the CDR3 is TGTGCCTGGAGTGTACGTGGGGGGTGGGGGCAGCCCCAGCATTTT.

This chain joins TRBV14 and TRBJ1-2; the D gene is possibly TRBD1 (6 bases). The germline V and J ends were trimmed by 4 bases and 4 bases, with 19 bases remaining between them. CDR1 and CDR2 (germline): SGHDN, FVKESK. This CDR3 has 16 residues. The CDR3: CASSRKTGGWSYGYTF. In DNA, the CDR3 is TGTGCCAGCAGCCGAAAGACGGGGGGCTGGTCCTATGGCTACACCTTC.

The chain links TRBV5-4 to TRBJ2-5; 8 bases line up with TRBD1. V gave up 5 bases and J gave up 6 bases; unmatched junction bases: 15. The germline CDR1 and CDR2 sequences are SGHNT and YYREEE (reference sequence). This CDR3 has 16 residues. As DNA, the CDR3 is TGTGCCAGCAGGGACCGAGGCCAGGGGGCAGTAAAGACCCAGTACTTC. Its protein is CASRDRGQGAVKTQYF.

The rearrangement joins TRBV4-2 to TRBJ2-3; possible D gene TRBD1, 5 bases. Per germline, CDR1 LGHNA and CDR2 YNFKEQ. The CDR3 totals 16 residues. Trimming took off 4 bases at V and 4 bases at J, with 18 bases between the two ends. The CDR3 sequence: CASSPLRVGLPDTQYF. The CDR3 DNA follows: TGTGCCAGCAGCCCTTTACGAGTGGGGCTCCCAGATACGCAGTATTTT.

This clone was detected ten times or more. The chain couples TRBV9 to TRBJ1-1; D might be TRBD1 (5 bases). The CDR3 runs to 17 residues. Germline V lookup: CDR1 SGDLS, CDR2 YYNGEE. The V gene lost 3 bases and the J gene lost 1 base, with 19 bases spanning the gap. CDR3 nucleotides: TGTGCCAGCAGCGCGGACCGGGTTGCAGGGCCGAACACTGAAGCTTTCTTT. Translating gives CASSADRVAGPNTEAFF.

The CDR3 region has the DNA TGTGCCAGCAGCCTTAGCAGCGCCGGGGAGCTGTTTTTT. It yields the protein CASSLSSAGELFF. The chain is built from TRBV11-1 and TRBJ2-2; D gene uncertain. V lost 5 bases and J 6 bases, leaving 10 bases between the germline ends. The CDR3 has 13 amino acids. Germline V gene data show CDR1 as SGHAT and CDR2 as FQDESV (reference sequence).

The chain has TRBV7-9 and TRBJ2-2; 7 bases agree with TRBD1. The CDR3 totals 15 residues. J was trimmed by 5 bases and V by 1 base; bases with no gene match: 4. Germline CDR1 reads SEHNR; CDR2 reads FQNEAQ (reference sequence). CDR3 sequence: CASSLGTGWTGELFF. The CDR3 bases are TGTGCCAGCAGCTTAGGGACAGGTTGGACCGGGGAGCTGTTTTTT. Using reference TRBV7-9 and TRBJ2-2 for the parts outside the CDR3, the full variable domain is DTGVSQNPRHKITKRGQNVTFRCDPISEHNRLYWYRQTLGQGPEFLTYFQNEAQLEKSRLLSDRFSAERPKGSFSTLEIQRTEQGDSAMYLCASSLGTGWTGELFFGEGSRLTVL.

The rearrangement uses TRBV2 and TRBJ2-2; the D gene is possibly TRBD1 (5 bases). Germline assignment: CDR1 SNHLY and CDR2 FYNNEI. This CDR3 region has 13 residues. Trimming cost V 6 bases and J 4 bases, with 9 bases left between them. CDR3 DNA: TGTGCCAGCAGGACAGAGCCCACCGGGGAGCTGTTTTTT. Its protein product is CASRTEPTGELFF.

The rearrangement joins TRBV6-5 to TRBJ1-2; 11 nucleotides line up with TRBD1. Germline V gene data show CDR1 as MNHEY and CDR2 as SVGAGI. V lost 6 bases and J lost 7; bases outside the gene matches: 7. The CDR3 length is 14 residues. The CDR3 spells CASSRDRGETGYTF. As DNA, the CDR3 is TGTGCCAGCAGCCGGGACAGGGGGGAGACTGGCTACACCTTC.

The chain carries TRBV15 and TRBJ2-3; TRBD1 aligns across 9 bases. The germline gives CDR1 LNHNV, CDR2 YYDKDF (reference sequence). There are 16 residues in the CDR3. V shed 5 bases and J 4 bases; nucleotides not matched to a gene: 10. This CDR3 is CATSGTGFLAPDTQYF. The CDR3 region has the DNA TGTGCCACCAGCGGGACAGGGTTTCTGGCCCCAGATACGCAGTATTTT.

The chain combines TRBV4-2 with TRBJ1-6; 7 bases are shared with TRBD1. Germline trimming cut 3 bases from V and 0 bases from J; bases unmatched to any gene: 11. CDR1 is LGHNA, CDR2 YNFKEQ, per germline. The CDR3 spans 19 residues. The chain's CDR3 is CASSHGTESTSSYNSPLHF. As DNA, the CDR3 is TGTGCCAGCAGCCACGGGACAGAGAGTACTAGCTCCTATAATTCACCCCTCCACTTT.

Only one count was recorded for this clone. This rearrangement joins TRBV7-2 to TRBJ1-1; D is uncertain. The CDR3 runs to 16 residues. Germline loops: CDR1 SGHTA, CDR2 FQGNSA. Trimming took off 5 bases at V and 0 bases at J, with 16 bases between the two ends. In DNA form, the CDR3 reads TGTGCCAGCAGCCCTTCCGCCGTACGGTTGAACACTGAAGCTTTCTTT. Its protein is CASSPSAVRLNTEAFF.